What follows is one T cell receptor (beta chain) and its context. Its target is not known. A read error may account for a junction end that differs from germline. The CDR3 length is 14 residues. CDR1 DFQATT and CDR2 SNEGSKA come from the germline V gene (reference sequence). This sample is drawn from a study of response to subunit inactivated influenza vaccine. Findings and caveats of the study: Few additional T cells are recruited per seasonal influenza vaccination, authors suggested.

TCRdb recomputed calls from the RT-PCR reads with MiXCR, one row per CDR3 protein. The sample contains 400,000 to 650,000 distinct CDR3 sequences, 6% to 9% of which appear only once. The receptor comes from a man between 50 and 70 years old who received an inactivated influenza vaccine. This chain uses TRBV20-1 with TRBJ2-1; 9 bases are shared with TRBD2. Material: PBMCs from blood, obtained less than 30 months after vaccination. The CDR3 sequence: CSARVAGAGNEQFF. For the CDR3, the DNA is TGCAGTGCAAGAGTAGCGGGAGCGGGAAATGAGCAGTTCTTC.